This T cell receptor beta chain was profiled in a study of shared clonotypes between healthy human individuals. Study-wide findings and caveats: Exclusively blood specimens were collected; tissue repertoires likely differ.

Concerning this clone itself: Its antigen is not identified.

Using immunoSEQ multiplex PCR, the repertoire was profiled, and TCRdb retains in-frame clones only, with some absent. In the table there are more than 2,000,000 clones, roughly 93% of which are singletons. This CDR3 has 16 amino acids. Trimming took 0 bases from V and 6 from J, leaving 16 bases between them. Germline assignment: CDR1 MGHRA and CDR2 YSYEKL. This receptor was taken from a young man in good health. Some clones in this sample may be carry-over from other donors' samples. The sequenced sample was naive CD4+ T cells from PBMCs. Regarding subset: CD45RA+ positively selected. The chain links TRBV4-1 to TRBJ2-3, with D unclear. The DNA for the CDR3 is TGCGCCAGCAGCCAAGAGGGATTGCGATTCGGTGATACGCAGTATTTT. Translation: CASSQEGLRFGDTQYF.